The next 15 T cell receptor beta chains were all read from a single sample in a study of graft-versus-host responses after intestinal transplantation. Here immunoSEQ multiplex PCR was the method, and the copy in TCRdb shows in-frame clones only, minus some. Of 65,000 to 85,000 clones in the sample, around nine tenths were seen once. Sequencing used bone marrow, obtained 734 days after intestinal transplantation. The receptors shown here come from a human patient who received an intestinal transplant, so some T cells may come from the graft donor.

This chain connects TRBV7-9 to TRBJ1-5, with TRBD1 identical over 8 bases. The germline V gene encodes CDR1 SEHNR and CDR2 FQNEAQ (reference sequence). J was trimmed by 6 bases and V by 5 bases; bases with no gene match: 6. This CDR3 is built from 14 residues. The CDR3 nucleotides are TGTGCCAGCAGCCCAGGGGGCTTCCTTCAGCCCCAGCATTTT. It is translated as CASSPGGFLQPQHF.

The rearrangement links TRBV6-1 to TRBJ1-5, with D unresolved. Trimming took off 9 bases at V and 0 bases at J, with 15 bases between the two ends. This CDR3 is 15 amino acids long. The germline CDR1 and CDR2 sequences are MNHNS and SASEGT. The CDR3 coding sequence is TGTGCCAGTCCAAAGCTAGTCCGTAGCAATCAGCCCCAGCATTTT. As protein: CASPKLVRSNQPQHF.

This clone was seen only once. The chain joins TRBV7-3 to TRBJ2-5; possibly TRBD2 for D (6 bases). Germline CDR1 is SGHTA and CDR2 is FQGTGA. V lost 4 bases and J lost 5, with 14 bases in between. CDR3 length: 14 amino acids. The CDR3 protein is CASSSEPGGETQYF. The CDR3 DNA is TGTGCCAGCAGCTCCGAGCCAGGAGGGGAGACCCAGTACTTC.

This chain links TRBV5-4 with TRBJ2-3; possibly TRBD1 or TRBD2 for D (5 bases each). This CDR3 spans 14 amino acids. Germline V gives CDR1 SGHNT, CDR2 YYREEE (reference sequence). The V and J ends lost 4 bases and 4 bases respectively, with 13 bases between them. This CDR3 reads CASSDQGPADTQYF. DNA of the CDR3: TGTGCCAGCAGCGACCAGGGACCGGCAGATACGCAGTATTTT.

The chain couples TRBV2 to TRBJ2-3; 7 bases are shared with TRBD1. This CDR3 comprises 16 residues. Trimming took 7 bases from V and 2 from J; bases not matched to a gene: 12. The germline gives CDR1 SNHLY, CDR2 FYNNEI. CDR3 nucleotides: TGTGCCAGCATGCTCCCGACAGGGACAACCACAGATACGCAGTATTTT. Amino acids: CASMLPTGTTTDTQYF.

The chain recombines TRBV7-9 with TRBJ2-5; 8 nucleotides agree with TRBD1. This CDR3 region has 15 residues. With V trimmed by 2 bases and J by 4 bases, 6 bases remained unmatched. Germline assignment: CDR1 SEHNR and CDR2 FQNEAQ (reference sequence). Written as DNA, the CDR3 is TGTGCCAGCAGCTTACTACAGGGGGGCGGAGAGACCCAGTACTTC. Its protein product is CASSLLQGGGETQYF.

The chain uses TRBV30 and TRBJ2-5, with 13 bases matching TRBD2. The CDR3 extends over 16 amino acids. CDR1 GTSNPN and CDR2 SVGIG come from the germline V gene (reference sequence). Germline trimming cut 3 bases from V and 3 bases from J; bases unmatched to any gene: 7. CDR3 coding DNA: TGTGCCTGGAGCCCGACTAGCGGGGGGAAGGAAGAGACCCAGTACTTC. As protein: CAWSPTSGGKEETQYF.

The rearrangement uses TRBV5-6 and TRBJ2-1; D may be TRBD2 (5 bases). The V gene lost 3 bases and the J gene lost 2 bases, with 12 bases spanning the gap. Germline CDR1 reads SGHDT; CDR2 reads YYEEEE. The CDR3 length is 15 residues. The CDR3 loop reads CASSSEGRAYNEQFF. The CDR3 coding sequence is TGTGCCAGCAGCTCCGAGGGAAGGGCCTACAATGAGCAGTTCTTC.

CDR3 region: CASSPLGTVAKNIQYF. In DNA form, the CDR3 reads TGCGCCAGCAGCCCCCTCGGAACGGTAGCCAAAAACATTCAGTACTTC. The chain has TRBV4-1 and TRBJ2-4; D is ambiguous. This CDR3 is built from 16 residues. The ends were cut back, 4 bases at V and 0 bases at J, with 13 bases in the middle. Germline V gives CDR1 MGHRA, CDR2 YSYEKL.

The chain is built from TRBV7-3 and TRBJ2-6; D unclear. Trimming removed 5 bases from V and 0 bases from J, with 8 bases in between. CDR1 is SGHTA, CDR2 FQGTGA, per germline. The CDR3 runs to 15 residues. The CDR3 DNA reads as TGTGCCAGCAGCCGTCCGTCCTCTGGGGCCAACGTCCTGACTTTC. Its protein product is CASSRPSSGANVLTF.

The chain combines TRBV29-1 with TRBJ1-2; 8 nucleotides line up with TRBD1. Trimming took 5 bases from V and 8 from J; bases not matched to a gene: 10. Germline assignment: CDR1 SQVTM and CDR2 ANQGSEA. This CDR3 is 13 amino acids long. The DNA of the CDR3 is TGCAGCGTTCCAGGGGGCGTGGGAGGCGGCTACACCTTC. It encodes CSVPGGVGGGYTF.

The chain links TRBV6-5 to TRBJ1-1, with TRBD1 matching over 10 bases. The V segment lost 11 bases and the J segment 5 bases; nucleotides outside the gene matches: 8. Germline CDR1 is MNHEY and CDR2 is SVGAGI. The CDR3 runs 13 residues. The CDR3 loop is CASAGTGVTEAFF. DNA for the CDR3: TGTGCCTCCGCTGGGACAGGGGTAACTGAAGCTTTCTTT.

The V and J genes are TRBV4-1 and TRBJ1-1, with D possibly TRBD1 on 6 matching bases. The V end was cut by 6 bases, the J end by 7 bases, with 18 bases between. Per the germline V gene, CDR1 is MGHRA and CDR2 is YSYEKL. The CDR3 has 14 amino acids. Written as DNA, the CDR3 is TGCGCCAGCAGTCCCTCACCGACAGGCCGTGAAGCTTTCTTT. Translating it yields CASSPSPTGREAFF.

Points on this clone: One junction end does not reproduce the germline sequence, and a read error may be involved. This sequence joins TRBV2 and TRBJ2-3, with TRBD2 matching 7 bases. Germline lookup yields CDR1 SNHLY and CDR2 FYNNEI. The CDR3 has 15 residues. The CDR3 nucleotides are TGTGCCAGCAATGAAAGACTAGCCCCCACAGATACGCAGTATTTT. The encoded protein is CASNERLAPTDTQYF.

This sequence joins TRBV5-1 and TRBJ2-5; tentatively, D is TRBD2 (6 bases). The germline V gene encodes CDR1 SGHRS and CDR2 YFSETQ. The CDR3 sequence is 16 residues long. V was pared by 0 bases and J by 2 bases, with 14 bases between. The CDR3 reads CASSLGTSSKQETQYF. The CDR3 DNA follows: TGCGCCAGCAGCTTGGGAACTAGCAGCAAACAAGAGACCCAGTACTTC.